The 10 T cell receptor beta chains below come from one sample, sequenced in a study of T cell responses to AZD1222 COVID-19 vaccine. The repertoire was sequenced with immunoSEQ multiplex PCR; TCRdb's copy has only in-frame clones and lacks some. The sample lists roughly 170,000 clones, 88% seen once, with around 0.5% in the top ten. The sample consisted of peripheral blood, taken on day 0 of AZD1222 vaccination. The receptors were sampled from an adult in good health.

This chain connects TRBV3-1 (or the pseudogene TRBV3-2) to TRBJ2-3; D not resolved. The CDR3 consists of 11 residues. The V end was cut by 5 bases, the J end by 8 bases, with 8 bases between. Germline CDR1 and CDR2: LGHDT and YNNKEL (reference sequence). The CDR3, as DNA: TGTGCCAGCAGCTCCGTGGGTACGCAGTATTTT. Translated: CASSSVGTQYF.

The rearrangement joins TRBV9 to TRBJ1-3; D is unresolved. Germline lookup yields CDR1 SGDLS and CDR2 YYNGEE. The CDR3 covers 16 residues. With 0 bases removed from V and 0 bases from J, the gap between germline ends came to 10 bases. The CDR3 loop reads CASSVVSQASGNTIYF. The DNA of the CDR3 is TGTGCCAGCAGCGTAGTTTCCCAGGCCTCTGGAAACACCATATATTTT.

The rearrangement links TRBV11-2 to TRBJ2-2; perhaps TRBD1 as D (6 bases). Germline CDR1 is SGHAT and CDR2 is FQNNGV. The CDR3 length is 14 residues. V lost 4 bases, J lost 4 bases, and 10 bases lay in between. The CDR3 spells CASSSYRATGELFF. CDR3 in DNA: TGTGCCAGCAGCTCCTACAGGGCCACCGGGGAGCTGTTTTTT.

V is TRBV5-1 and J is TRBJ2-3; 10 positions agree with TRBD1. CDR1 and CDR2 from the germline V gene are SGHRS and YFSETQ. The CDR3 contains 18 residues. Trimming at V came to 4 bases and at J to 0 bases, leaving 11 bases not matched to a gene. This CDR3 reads CASSGTGESSGSTDTQYF. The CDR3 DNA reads TGCGCCAGCAGCGGGACAGGGGAGAGTAGCGGTAGCACAGATACGCAGTATTTT.

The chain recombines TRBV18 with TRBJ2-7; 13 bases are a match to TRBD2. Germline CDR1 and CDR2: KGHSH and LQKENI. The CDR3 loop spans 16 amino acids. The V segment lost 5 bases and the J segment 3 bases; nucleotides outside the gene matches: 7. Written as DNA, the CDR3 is TGTGCCAGCTCAACGTCGACTAGCGGGAGGCTCTACGAGCAGTACTTC. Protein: CASSTSTSGRLYEQYF.

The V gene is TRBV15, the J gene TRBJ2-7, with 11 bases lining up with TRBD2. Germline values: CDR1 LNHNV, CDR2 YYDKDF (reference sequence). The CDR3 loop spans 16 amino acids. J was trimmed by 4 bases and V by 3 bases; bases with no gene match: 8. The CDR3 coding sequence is TGTGCCACCAGCAGGGCGACTAGCGGGATCCGTTACGAGCAGTACTTC. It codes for CATSRATSGIRYEQYF.

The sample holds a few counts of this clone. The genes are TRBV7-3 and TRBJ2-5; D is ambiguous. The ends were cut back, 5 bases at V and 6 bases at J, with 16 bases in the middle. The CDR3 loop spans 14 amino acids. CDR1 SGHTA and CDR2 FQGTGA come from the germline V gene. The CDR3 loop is CASSPTSPSQTQYF. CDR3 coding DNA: TGTGCCAGCAGCCCGACCTCTCCCTCGCAGACCCAGTACTTC.

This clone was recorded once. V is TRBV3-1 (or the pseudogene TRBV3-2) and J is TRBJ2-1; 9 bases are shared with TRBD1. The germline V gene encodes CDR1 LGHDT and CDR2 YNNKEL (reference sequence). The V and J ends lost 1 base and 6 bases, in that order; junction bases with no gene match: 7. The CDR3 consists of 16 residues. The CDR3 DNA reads TGTGCCAGCAGCCAAGTCGCTGGGACAGGGCCCAATGAGCAGTTCTTC. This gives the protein CASSQVAGTGPNEQFF.

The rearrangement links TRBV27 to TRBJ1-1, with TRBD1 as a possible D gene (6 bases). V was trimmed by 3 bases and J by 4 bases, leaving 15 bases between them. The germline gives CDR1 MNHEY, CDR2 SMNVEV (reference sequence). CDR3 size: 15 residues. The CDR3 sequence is CASSFTGGAVTEAFF. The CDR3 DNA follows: TGTGCCAGCAGTTTTACCGGGGGCGCGGTCACTGAAGCTTTCTTT.

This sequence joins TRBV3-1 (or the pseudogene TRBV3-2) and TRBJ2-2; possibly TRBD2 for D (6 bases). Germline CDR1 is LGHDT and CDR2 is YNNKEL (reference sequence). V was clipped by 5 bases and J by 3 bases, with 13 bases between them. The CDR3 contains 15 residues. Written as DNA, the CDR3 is TGTGCCAGCAGCTCAGGGAGGAGTCACACCGGGGAGCTGTTTTTT. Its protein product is CASSSGRSHTGELFF.